The 21 T cell receptor beta chains below all came from one sample that was sequenced in a study of monozygotic twins with inflammatory bowel disease. No DNA is given; TCRdb re-called the 5' RACE reads and lists each CDR3 protein once. The table lists 190,000 or so distinct CDR3 sequences. Sequencing input: blood. The receptors derive from a human donor with ulcerative colitis or Crohn's disease, or a healthy co-twin of an affected twin (not recorded which).

This chain connects TRBV20-1 to TRBJ1-2; TCRdb gives TRBD1 as the D gene, but with no DNA this cannot be confirmed. Germline CDR1 is DFQATT and CDR2 is SNEGSKA (reference sequence). The CDR3 consists of 14 residues. The CDR3 spells CSASDRRGPYGYTF.

The chain's CDR3 is CASSLGDWAEAFF. The V gene is TRBV12-3 or TRBV12-4, the J gene TRBJ1-1. This CDR3 region has 13 residues.

The chain has TRBV2 and TRBJ1-1. CDR1 and CDR2 from the germline V gene are SNHLY and FYNNEI. This CDR3 is 12 amino acids long. The CDR3 here is CASSARNTEAFF. Complete variable domain (other parts from reference TRBV2 and TRBJ1-1): EPEVTQTPSHQVTQMGQEVILRCVPISNHLYFYWYRQILGQKVEFLVSFYNNEISEKSEIFDDQFSVERPDGSNFTLKIRSTKLEDSAMYFCASSARNTEAFFGQGTRLTVV.

The CDR3: CASSLSTDNTEAFF. This chain joins TRBV5-1 and TRBJ1-1; checking the TCRdb D call of TRBD1 is not possible without DNA. Germline CDR1 reads SGHRS; CDR2 reads YFSETQ. The length of the CDR3 is 14 residues.

The rearrangement uses TRBV5-1 and TRBJ2-3; TCRdb's D gene call, TRBD1, goes unchecked for lack of DNA. This CDR3 spans 14 amino acids. CDR1 SGHRS and CDR2 YFSETQ come from the germline V gene. The CDR3 protein is CASSGGVSTDTQYF.

J is TRBJ2-7 and V is TRBV5-1; TCRdb calls TRBD1, which cannot be checked without DNA. Per the germline V gene, CDR1 is SGHRS and CDR2 is YFSETQ. This CDR3 contains 13 residues. CDR3 region: CASSPGGIYEQYF.

V usage is TRBV10-3 and J usage is TRBJ2-1; without DNA, the TCRdb call of TRBD1 cannot be checked. The CDR3 is 16 amino acids. The germline gives CDR1 ENHRY, CDR2 SYGVKD. This chain's CDR3 is CAIRPSRQINYNEQFF.

The J gene is TRBJ1-1, the V gene TRBV4-2; TCRdb's D call of TRBD1 is untestable without DNA. Germline V lookup: CDR1 LGHNA, CDR2 YNFKEQ. This CDR3 has 16 amino acids. CDR3 region: CASSPRLGAVGAEAFF.

V and J are TRBV27 and TRBJ2-1; TCRdb designates TRBD2, a call that cannot be tested without DNA. The V gene's germline CDR1 is MNHEY and CDR2 SMNVEV (reference sequence). This CDR3 contains 18 residues. The CDR3 reads CASSTNAGAYQWYNEQFF.

V and J are TRBV3-1 and TRBJ1-1; TCRdb's D gene call, TRBD1, goes unchecked for lack of DNA. The CDR3 sequence is 17 residues long. In germline, CDR1 is LGHDT, CDR2 YNNKEL (reference sequence). The CDR3 loop reads CASSQEGQGAWNTEAFF.

This chain joins TRBV6-1 and TRBJ2-7; checking the TCRdb D call of TRBD1 is not possible without DNA. The CDR3 spans 14 residues. Looked up from germline, CDR1 is MNHNS and CDR2 is SASEGT. This CDR3 reads CASRRDPSSYEQYF.

V and J are TRBV9 and TRBJ2-2; absent DNA, TCRdb's TRBD1 call cannot be checked. There are 15 residues in the CDR3. Germline CDR1 SGDLS, CDR2 YYNGEE. This CDR3 reads CASSVEQGATGELFF.

The chain carries TRBV15 and TRBJ1-2; TCRdb outputs TRBD1, but without DNA this stays unchecked. This CDR3 spans 13 amino acids. Germline assignment: CDR1 LNHNV and CDR2 YYDKDF (reference sequence). CDR3 amino acids: CATSRGGVYGYTF.

The chain joins TRBV12-3 or TRBV12-4 to TRBJ1-3. There are 13 residues in the CDR3. The CDR3 loop reads CASSTHSGNTIYF.

The rearrangement links TRBV11-2 to TRBJ1-1; with no DNA, the TCRdb D assignment of TRBD1 cannot be verified. CDR1 and CDR2 from the germline V gene are SGHAT and FQNNGV. There are 15 residues in the CDR3. The CDR3 loop is CASSSTTRGNTEAFF.

The V call is TRBV20-1, the J call TRBJ2-1; TCRdb selects TRBD1, and the lack of DNA leaves this call unchecked. The CDR3 has 14 amino acids. Per germline, CDR1 DFQATT and CDR2 SNEGSKA (reference sequence). CDR3 in amino acids: CSARDGTGGSFYNF.

This rearrangement joins TRBV6-1 to TRBJ1-5. CDR1 is MNHNS and CDR2 is SASEGT in the germline V gene. CDR3 length: 15 amino acids. The CDR3 loop reads CASRLQPMGNQPQHF.

The rearrangement links TRBV12-3 or TRBV12-4 to TRBJ2-2; TCRdb selects TRBD1, and the lack of DNA leaves this call unchecked. The CDR3 length is 15 residues. This CDR3 reads CASSSGQGAFGELFF.

The V gene is TRBV7-6, the J gene TRBJ2-1; the D call of TRBD2 rests on TCRdb alone, since no DNA is present to check it. CDR3 length equals 15 residues. Germline V gene sequence: CDR1 SGHVS, CDR2 FNYEAQ. CDR3: CASSLGLAATNEQFF.

The chain uses TRBV5-1 and TRBJ1-5; TCRdb returns TRBD1, unconfirmable since there is no DNA. CDR1 is SGHRS and CDR2 is YFSETQ in the germline V gene. The CDR3 contains 15 residues. The CDR3 is CASSLEGGSNQPQHF.

This chain connects TRBV2 to TRBJ1-3; the D call from TCRdb, TRBD1, cannot be confirmed without DNA. The CDR3 is 15 residues long. Germline CDR1 reads SNHLY; CDR2 reads FYNNEI. The CDR3 sequence is CATKGQAGPGNTIYF.